Each of the 17 T cell receptor beta chains below was sequenced from the same sample in a study of T cell repertoires in cytomegalovirus infection. TCRdb re-called the reads through MiXCR, storing one row per CDR3 protein. The sample has roughly 500,000 distinct CDR3 sequences, about 15% seen once. Material: CD8+ T cells from PBMCs. Receptors were obtained from a human donor in good health (CMV status not recorded). Some clones in this sample may be carry-over from other donors' samples.

This clonotype was observed once. The chain is built from TRBV6-8 and TRBJ2-1, with unresolved D. V lost 5 bases, J lost 8 bases, and 7 bases lay in between. CDR3 length equals 11 residues. The germline V gene encodes CDR1 MNHGY and CDR2 SAAAGT. This CDR3 reads CASSRLYEQFF. CDR3 sequence (DNA): TGTGCCAGCAGTCGCCTCTATGAGCAGTTCTTC.

This clonotype was observed many times. The chain combines TRBV7-9 with TRBJ2-7, with 9 bases lining up with TRBD2. The trim removed 4 bases at V and 0 bases at J, leaving 10 bases unmatched. The V gene's germline CDR1 is SEHNR and CDR2 FQNEAQ (reference sequence). The CDR3 totals 17 residues. The CDR3 is CASSSPASGASSYEQYF. Written as DNA, the CDR3 is TGTGCCAGCAGCTCTCCGGCTAGCGGGGCGAGCTCCTACGAGCAGTACTTC.

Many counts were recorded for this clonotype. The chain carries TRBV27 and TRBJ1-1; D possibly corresponds to TRBD1 (5 bases). V was shortened by 3 bases and J by 0 bases, with 8 bases between the two germline ends. The CDR3 extends over 14 amino acids. CDR1 and CDR2 from the germline V gene are MNHEY and SMNVEV (reference sequence). Here the CDR3 DNA reads TGTGCCAGCAGTTTGCGGGGGATGAACACTGAAGCTTTCTTT. This translates into CASSLRGMNTEAFF.

This clonotype was detected a few times. The chain carries TRBV5-6 and TRBJ2-1; tentative D call: TRBD1 (5 bases). This CDR3 has 14 amino acids. The V end was cut by 0 bases, the J end by 2 bases, with 6 bases between. Per germline, CDR1 SGHDT and CDR2 YYEEEE. The CDR3 coding sequence is TGTGCCAGCAGCTTGGTGGGGCCCTACAATGAGCAGTTCTTC. It encodes CASSLVGPYNEQFF.

This clonotype was counted many times. This chain connects TRBV7-9 to TRBJ2-3; 8 bases fit TRBD1. The germline CDR1 and CDR2 sequences are SEHNR and FQNEAQ (reference sequence). The CDR3 loop spans 18 amino acids. Losses at the gene ends were 0 bases for V and 4 bases for J; bases not matched to a gene: 12. The CDR3 bases are TGTGCCAGCAGCTTAGCCACTTGGACAGGGAAGGACTCAGATACGCAGTATTTT. It encodes CASSLATWTGKDSDTQYF. The complete variable domain, with remaining parts taken from reference TRBV7-9 and TRBJ2-3, reads DTGVSQNPRHKITKRGQNVTFRCDPISEHNRLYWYRQTLGQGPEFLTYFQNEAQLEKSRLLSDRFSAERPKGSFSTLEIQRTEQGDSAMYLCASSLATWTGKDSDTQYFGPGTRLTVL.

Ten or more counts support this clonotype. The chain combines TRBV27 with TRBJ2-1; TRBD1 agrees at 10 bases. Unmatched junction bases numbered 12, after V lost 5 bases and J lost 8 bases. CDR3 length: 16 residues. Germline V gene sequence: CDR1 MNHEY, CDR2 SMNVEV (reference sequence). The CDR3 protein is CASSPPGQGWGDEQFF. The CDR3 DNA sequence: TGTGCCAGCAGTCCGCCGGGACAGGGGTGGGGCGATGAGCAGTTCTTC.

This clonotype was seen ten or more times. The V gene is TRBV12-3 or TRBV12-4, the J gene TRBJ1-1; D remains ambiguous. The CDR3 sequence is 14 residues long. Trimming took off 2 bases at V and 3 bases at J, with 10 bases between the two ends. DNA for the CDR3: TGTGCCAGCAGTTTATTCGTTTCGGACACTGAAGCTTTCTTT. Protein: CASSLFVSDTEAFF.

This clonotype showed up many times. The chain couples TRBV7-3 to TRBJ2-1, with a tentative D call TRBD1 (5 bases). V was shortened by 4 bases and J by 10 bases, with 14 bases between the two germline ends. The CDR3 covers 13 residues. From germline, CDR1 is SGHTA and CDR2 FQGTGA. DNA for the CDR3: TGTGCCAGCAGCTCCCCCGACAGTCAGGAGCAGTTCTTC. Its translation is CASSSPDSQEQFF.

Many counts were recorded for this clonotype. The chain's CDR3 is CAGGGQTNTEAFF. CDR3 sequence (DNA): TGTGCCGGGGGGGGACAGACGAACACTGAAGCTTTCTTT. This rearrangement joins TRBV6-6 to TRBJ1-1; 7 nucleotides agree with TRBD1. Germline CDR1 and CDR2: MNHNY and SVGAGI (reference sequence). The CDR3 runs to 13 residues. V gave up 11 bases and J gave up 1 base; unmatched junction bases: 7.

In its sample, this clonotype was seen many times. This chain connects TRBV28 to TRBJ2-2; unclear D gene. Deletions cut 3 bases from V and 1 base from J, with 6 bases between. This CDR3 has 14 residues. CDR1 is MDHEN, CDR2 SYDVKM, per germline. The CDR3 region is CASSFEVNTGELFF. The CDR3 DNA is TGTGCCAGCAGTTTTGAGGTGAACACCGGGGAGCTGTTTTTT.

This chain connects TRBV28 to TRBJ2-7; D ambiguous. This CDR3 contains 13 residues. Trimming removed 5 bases at V and 1 base at J, with 9 bases between. Germline V gene lookup returns CDR1 MDHEN and CDR2 SYDVKM. The CDR3 loop is CASSLWESYEQYF. CDR3 sequence (DNA): TGTGCCAGCAGTCTTTGGGAATCCTACGAGCAGTACTTC.

Comment on this clonotype: A junction boundary mismatches the germline segment, possibly from a read error. CDR3 region: CASSLRWSYEPYF. The CDR3 region has the DNA TGTGCCAGCAGCTTAAGATGGTCCTACGAGCCGTACTTC. The chain joins TRBV7-8 to TRBJ2-7, with no clear D. The CDR3 sequence is 13 residues long. Germline assignment: CDR1 SGHVS and CDR2 FQNEAQ.

The table lists this clonotype with many counts. This CDR3 is CASSFPSGGVPNEQFF. The CDR3 nucleotides read TGTGCCAGCAGTTTCCCTAGCGGGGGGGTTCCGAATGAGCAGTTCTTC. The gene calls are TRBV12-3 or TRBV12-4 and TRBJ2-1, with 12 bases identical to TRBD2. V trimming: 3 bases; J trimming: 7 bases; junction bases outside the gene matches: 7. This CDR3 has 16 amino acids.

The chain combines TRBV20-1 with TRBJ2-7; a possible D gene is TRBD2 (5 bases). In germline, CDR1 is DFQATT, CDR2 SNEGSKA (reference sequence). CDR3 length: 15 residues. V shed 5 bases and J shed 1 base, with 18 bases lying between them. CDR3 bases: TGCAGTGCTGAAGCCCTAGGGCCGGGGTCCTACGAGCAGTACTTC. It encodes CSAEALGPGSYEQYF.

The CDR3 DNA follows: TGTGCCAGCAGCGTTGCTCTCGGGGAGCAGTATTTT. Translating gives CASSVALGEQYF. The chain recombines TRBV9 with TRBJ2-3; TRBD2 might be the D (5 bases). The CDR3 spans 12 residues. Deletions cut 2 bases from V and 11 bases from J, with 12 bases between. Germline V gene lookup returns CDR1 SGDLS and CDR2 YYNGEE.

Only a few counts were recorded for this clonotype. The chain employs TRBV12-3 or TRBV12-4 and TRBJ1-1, with unresolved D. The CDR3 is 16 amino acids. Trimming left V 3 bases short and J 0 bases short, with 14 bases between. CDR3 nucleotide sequence: TGTGCCAGCAGTTTGGGAGGCGAGGGAGTGAACACTGAAGCTTTCTTT. Its protein product is CASSLGGEGVNTEAFF.

This clonotype was seen a handful of times. The DNA of the CDR3 is TGTGCCAGCAGCTTAGGCCTATATCAGCCCCAGCATTTT. Its protein product is CASSLGLYQPQHF. The genes are TRBV7-9 and TRBJ1-5; D call uncertain. There are 13 residues in the CDR3. Looked up from germline, CDR1 is SEHNR and CDR2 is FQNEAQ (reference sequence). V was cut by 1 base and J by 5 bases, with 6 bases left in between. Complete variable domain (other parts from reference TRBV7-9 and TRBJ1-5): DTGVSQNPRHKITKRGQNVTFRCDPISEHNRLYWYRQTLGQGPEFLTYFQNEAQLEKSRLLSDRFSAERPKGSFSTLEIQRTEQGDSAMYLCASSLGLYQPQHFGDGTRLSIL.